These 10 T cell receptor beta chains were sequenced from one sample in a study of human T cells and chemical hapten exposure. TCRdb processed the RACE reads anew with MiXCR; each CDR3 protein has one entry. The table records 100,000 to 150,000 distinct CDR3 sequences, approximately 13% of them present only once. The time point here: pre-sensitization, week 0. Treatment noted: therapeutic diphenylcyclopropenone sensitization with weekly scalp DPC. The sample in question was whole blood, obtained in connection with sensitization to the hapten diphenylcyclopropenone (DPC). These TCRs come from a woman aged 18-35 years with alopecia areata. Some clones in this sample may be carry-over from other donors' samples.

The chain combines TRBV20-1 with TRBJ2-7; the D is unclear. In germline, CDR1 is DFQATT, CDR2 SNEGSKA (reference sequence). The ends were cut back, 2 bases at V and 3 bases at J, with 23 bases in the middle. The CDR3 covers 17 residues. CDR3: CSARRPRESLINYEQYF. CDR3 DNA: TGCAGTGCTAGAAGGCCCCGTGAGTCACTCATTAACTACGAGCAGTACTTC.

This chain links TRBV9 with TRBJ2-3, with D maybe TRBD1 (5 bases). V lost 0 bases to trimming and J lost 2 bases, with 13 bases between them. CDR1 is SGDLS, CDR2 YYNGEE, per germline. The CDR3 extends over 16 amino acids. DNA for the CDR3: TGTGCCAGCAGCGTAGACGGCGCAGGGATCACAGATACGCAGTATTTT. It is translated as CASSVDGAGITDTQYF.

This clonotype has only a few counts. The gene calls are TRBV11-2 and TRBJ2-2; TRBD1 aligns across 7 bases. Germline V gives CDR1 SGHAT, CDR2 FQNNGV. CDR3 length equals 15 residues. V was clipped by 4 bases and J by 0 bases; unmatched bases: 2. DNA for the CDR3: TGTGCCAGCAGCTGGCAGGGGGCGAACACCGGGGAGCTGTTTTTT. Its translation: CASSWQGANTGELFF.

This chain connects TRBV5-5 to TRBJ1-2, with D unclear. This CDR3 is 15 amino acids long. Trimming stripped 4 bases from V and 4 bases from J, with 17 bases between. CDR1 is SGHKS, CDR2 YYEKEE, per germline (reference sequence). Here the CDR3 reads CASSPTGQAPYGYTF. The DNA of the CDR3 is TGTGCCAGCAGCCCAACCGGCCAGGCTCCCTATGGCTACACCTTC.

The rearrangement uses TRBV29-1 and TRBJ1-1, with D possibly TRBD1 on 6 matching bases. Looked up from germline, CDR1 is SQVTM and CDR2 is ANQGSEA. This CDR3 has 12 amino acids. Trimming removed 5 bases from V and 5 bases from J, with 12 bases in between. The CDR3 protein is CSVRGVDTEAFF. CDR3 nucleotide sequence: TGCAGCGTTAGGGGGGTAGATACTGAAGCTTTCTTT.

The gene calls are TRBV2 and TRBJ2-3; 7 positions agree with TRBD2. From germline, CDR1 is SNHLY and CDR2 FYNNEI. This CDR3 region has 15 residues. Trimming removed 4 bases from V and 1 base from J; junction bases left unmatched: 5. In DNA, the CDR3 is TGTGCCAGCAGTGTACAGCGGGGACGCACAGATACGCAGTATTTT. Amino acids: CASSVQRGRTDTQYF. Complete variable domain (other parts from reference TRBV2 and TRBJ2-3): EPEVTQTPSHQVTQMGQEVILRCVPISNHLYFYWYRQILGQKVEFLVSFYNNEISEKSEIFDDQFSVERPDGSNFTLKIRSTKLEDSAMYFCASSVQRGRTDTQYFGPGTRLTVL.

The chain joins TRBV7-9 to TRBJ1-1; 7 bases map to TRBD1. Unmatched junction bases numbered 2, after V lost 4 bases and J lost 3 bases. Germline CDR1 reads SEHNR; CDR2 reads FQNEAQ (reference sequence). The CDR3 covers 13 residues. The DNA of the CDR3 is TGTGCCAGCAGCTACGACAGGGACACTGAAGCTTTCTTT. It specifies CASSYDRDTEAFF. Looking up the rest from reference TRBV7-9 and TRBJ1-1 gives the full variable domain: DTGVSQNPRHKITKRGQNVTFRCDPISEHNRLYWYRQTLGQGPEFLTYFQNEAQLEKSRLLSDRFSAERPKGSFSTLEIQRTEQGDSAMYLCASSYDRDTEAFFGQGTRLTVV.

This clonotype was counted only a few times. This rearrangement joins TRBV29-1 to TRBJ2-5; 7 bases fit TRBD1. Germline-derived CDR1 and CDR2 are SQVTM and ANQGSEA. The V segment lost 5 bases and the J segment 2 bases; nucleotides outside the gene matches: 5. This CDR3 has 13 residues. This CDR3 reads CSVTDRTQETQYF. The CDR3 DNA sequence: TGCAGCGTTACGGACAGGACTCAAGAGACCCAGTACTTC.

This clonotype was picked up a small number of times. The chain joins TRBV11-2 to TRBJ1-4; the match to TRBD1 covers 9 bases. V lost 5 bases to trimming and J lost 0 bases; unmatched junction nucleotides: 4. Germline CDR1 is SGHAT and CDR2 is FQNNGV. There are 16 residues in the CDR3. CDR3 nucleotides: TGTGCCAGCAGCACGACAGGGGGGGCAACTAATGAAAAACTGTTTTTT. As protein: CASSTTGGATNEKLFF.

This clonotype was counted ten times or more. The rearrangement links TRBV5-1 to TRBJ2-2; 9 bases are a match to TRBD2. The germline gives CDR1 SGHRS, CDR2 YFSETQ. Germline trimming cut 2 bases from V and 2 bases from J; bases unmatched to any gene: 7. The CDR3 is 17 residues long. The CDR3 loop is CASSFTPAGGNTGELFF. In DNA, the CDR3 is TGCGCCAGCAGCTTTACCCCAGCGGGGGGCAACACCGGGGAGCTGTTTTTT.